The subject of this entry is one TCR beta chain. Antigen specificity is unknown. Built from TCR beta cDNA, the libraries had unique molecular identifiers in them. Input amounts of 1 to 10 million T cells were used. These gave about 500,000 cDNA molecules, so each molecule approximated one T cell. MiXCR was run by TCRdb on the PCR reads, yielding one entry per CDR3 protein. The data contain 380,000 or so distinct CDR3 sequences, about a third of them seen just once; the ten biggest clones take up around 15%. The entry originates in a study of post-analysis software for immune sequencing data. Study-wide context: Some patients lacked subtype; others had relapsing-remitting, secondary progressive or progressive-relapsing disease. Whole-study results and caveats: Patients with multiple sclerosis recorded significantly lower normalized Chao1 diversity than controls, the study found. Comparison of patients with controls showed five TRBV segments more frequent in patients, TRBV5-6, TRBV5-1 and TRBV20-1 among them.

This CDR3 comprises 15 residues. Trimming left V 0 bases short and J 7 bases short, with 13 bases between. The V gene's germline CDR1 is MGHRA and CDR2 YSYEKL. The sequence was obtained from a girl between 5 and 17 years old with multiple sclerosis. Sample: blood. The chain has TRBV4-1 and TRBJ1-5; D perhaps matches TRBD1 (6 bases). CDR3 nucleotides: TGCGCCAGCAGCCAAGAGTTCAGGGGCGGCCAGCCCCAGCATTTT. It translates to CASSQEFRGGQPQHF.